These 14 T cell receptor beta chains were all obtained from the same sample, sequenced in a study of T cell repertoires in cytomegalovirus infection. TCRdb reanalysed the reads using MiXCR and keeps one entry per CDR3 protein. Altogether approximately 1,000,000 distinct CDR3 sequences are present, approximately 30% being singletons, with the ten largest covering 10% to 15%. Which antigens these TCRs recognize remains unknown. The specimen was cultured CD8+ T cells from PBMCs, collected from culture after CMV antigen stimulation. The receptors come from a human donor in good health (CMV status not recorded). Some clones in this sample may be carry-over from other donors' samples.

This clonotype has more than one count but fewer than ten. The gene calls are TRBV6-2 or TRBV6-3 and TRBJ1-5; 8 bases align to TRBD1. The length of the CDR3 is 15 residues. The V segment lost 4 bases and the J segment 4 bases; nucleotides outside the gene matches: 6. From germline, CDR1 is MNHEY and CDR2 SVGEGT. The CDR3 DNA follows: TGTGCCAGCAGTTTTTCCTGGACAGGGAATCAGCCCCAGCATTTT. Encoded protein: CASSFSWTGNQPQHF.

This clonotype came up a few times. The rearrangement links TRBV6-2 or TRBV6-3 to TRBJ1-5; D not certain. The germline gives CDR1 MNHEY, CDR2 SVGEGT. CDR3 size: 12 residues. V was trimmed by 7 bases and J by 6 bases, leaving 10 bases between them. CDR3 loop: CASTLDGQPQHF. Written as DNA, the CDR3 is TGTGCCAGCACTCTGGACGGTCAGCCCCAGCATTTT.

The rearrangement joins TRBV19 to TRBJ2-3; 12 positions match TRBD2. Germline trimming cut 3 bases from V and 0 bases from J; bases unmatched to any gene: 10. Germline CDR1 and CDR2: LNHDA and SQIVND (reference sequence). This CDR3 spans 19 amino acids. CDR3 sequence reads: CASSIGRLAGGPSTDTQYF. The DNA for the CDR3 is TGTGCCAGTAGTATCGGTAGGCTAGCGGGGGGGCCAAGCACAGATACGCAGTATTTT.

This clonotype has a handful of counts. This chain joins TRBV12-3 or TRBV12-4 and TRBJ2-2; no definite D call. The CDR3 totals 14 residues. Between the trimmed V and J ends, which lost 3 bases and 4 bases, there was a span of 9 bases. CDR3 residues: CASSFGEGTGELFF. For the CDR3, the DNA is TGTGCCAGCAGTTTTGGCGAAGGCACCGGGGAGCTGTTTTTT.

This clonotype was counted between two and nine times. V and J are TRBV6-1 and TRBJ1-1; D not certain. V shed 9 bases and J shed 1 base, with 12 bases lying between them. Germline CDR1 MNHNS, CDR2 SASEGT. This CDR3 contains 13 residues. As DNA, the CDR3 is TGTGCCAGTCTCTCTGGGTGGAACACTGAAGCTTTCTTT. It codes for CASLSGWNTEAFF.

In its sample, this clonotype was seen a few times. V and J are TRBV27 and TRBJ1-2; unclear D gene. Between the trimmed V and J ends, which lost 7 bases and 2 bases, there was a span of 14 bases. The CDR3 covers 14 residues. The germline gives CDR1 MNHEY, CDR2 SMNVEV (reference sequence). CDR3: CASKISGKNYGYTF. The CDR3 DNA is TGTGCCAGCAAAATCTCAGGAAAGAACTATGGCTACACCTTC.

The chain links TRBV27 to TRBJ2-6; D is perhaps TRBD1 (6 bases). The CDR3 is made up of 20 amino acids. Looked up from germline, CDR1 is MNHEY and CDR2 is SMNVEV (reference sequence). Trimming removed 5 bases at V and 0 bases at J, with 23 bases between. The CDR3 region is CASSPFLDRLGVSGANVLTF. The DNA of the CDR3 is TGTGCCAGCAGTCCGTTCTTGGACAGACTGGGAGTCTCTGGGGCCAACGTCCTGACTTTC.

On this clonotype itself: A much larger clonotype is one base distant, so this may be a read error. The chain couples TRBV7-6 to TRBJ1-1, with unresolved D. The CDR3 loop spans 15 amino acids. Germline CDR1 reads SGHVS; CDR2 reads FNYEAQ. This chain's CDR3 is CVSSLGRKMNTEAFF. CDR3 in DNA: TGTGTCAGCAGCTTAGGCCGCAAAATGAACACTGAAGCTTTCTTT.

The CDR3 DNA reads as TGTGCCAGCCCACCGTTCGGGACAGGGGGCACAGATACGCAGTATTTT. Its translation: CASPPFGTGGTDTQYF. V is TRBV5-6 and J is TRBJ2-3; TRBD1 aligns across 10 bases. The germline gives CDR1 SGHDT, CDR2 YYEEEE. There are 16 residues in the CDR3. V was pared by 7 bases and J by 1 base, with 9 bases of the junction left unmatched. Variable domain in full (rest from reference TRBV5-6 and TRBJ2-3): DAGVTQSPTHLIKTRGQQVTLRCSPKSGHDTVSWYQQALGQGPQFIFQYYEEEERQRGNFPDRFSGHQFPNYSSELNVNALLLGDSALYLCASPPFGTGGTDTQYFGPGTRLTVL.

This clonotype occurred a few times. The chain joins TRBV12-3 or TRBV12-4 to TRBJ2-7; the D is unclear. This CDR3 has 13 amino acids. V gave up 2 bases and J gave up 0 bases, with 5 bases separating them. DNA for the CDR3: TGTGCCAGCAGTTTACTGGCCTCCTACGAGCAGTACTTC. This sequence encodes CASSLLASYEQYF.

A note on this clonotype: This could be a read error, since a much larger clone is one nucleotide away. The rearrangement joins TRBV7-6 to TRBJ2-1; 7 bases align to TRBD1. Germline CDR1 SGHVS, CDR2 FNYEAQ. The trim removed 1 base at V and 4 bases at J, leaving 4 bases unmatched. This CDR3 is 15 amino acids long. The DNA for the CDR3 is TGTGCCAGCAGCTTAGAGACAGGGTGGTACAATGAGCAGTTCTTC. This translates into CASSLETGWYNEQFF.

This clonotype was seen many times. For the CDR3, the DNA is TGTGCCAGCAGCCCGGACAGGGGGTTCGGGGAGCTGTTTTTT. The encoded protein is CASSPDRGFGELFF. The rearrangement joins TRBV7-6 to TRBJ2-2; 10 bases agree with TRBD1. The junction had 4 bases not matched to a gene; V was cut back by 5 bases and J by 7 bases. Germline lookup yields CDR1 SGHVS and CDR2 FNYEAQ. This CDR3 spans 14 amino acids.

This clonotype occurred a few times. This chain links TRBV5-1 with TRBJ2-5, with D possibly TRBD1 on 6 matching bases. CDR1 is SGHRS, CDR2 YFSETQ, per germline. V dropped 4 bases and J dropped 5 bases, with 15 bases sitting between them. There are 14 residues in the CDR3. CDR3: CASSPRDIGETQYF. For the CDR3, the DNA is TGCGCCAGCAGCCCCCGGGACATTGGGGAGACCCAGTACTTC.

CDR3 coding DNA: TGTGCCACCAGCCCCCGAGCGCCAGGGTCCTACGAGCAGTACTTC. Protein sequence: CATSPRAPGSYEQYF. The V gene is TRBV15, the J gene TRBJ2-7, with a weak D call TRBD1 (5 bases). Germline V gene lookup returns CDR1 LNHNV and CDR2 YYDKDF (reference sequence). The CDR3 consists of 15 residues. Trimming took off 5 bases at V and 1 base at J, with 15 bases between the two ends. Using reference TRBV15 and TRBJ2-7 for the parts outside the CDR3, the full variable domain is DAMVIQNPRYQVTQFGKPVTLSCSQTLNHNVMYWYQQKSSQAPKLLFHYYDKDFNNEADTPDNFQSRRPNTSFCFLDIRSPGLGDTAMYLCATSPRAPGSYEQYFGPGTRLTVT.